This T cell receptor (beta chain) derives from a study of T cell changes during pregnancy in multiple sclerosis. In germline, CDR1 is MNHEY, CDR2 SMNVEV (reference sequence). The CDR3 is 14 amino acids. Trimming took off 0 bases at V and 6 bases at J, with 9 bases between the two ends. The protocol was immunoSEQ multiplex PCR, while the TCRdb copy is restricted to in-frame clones and leaves out a portion. The data show some 87,000 clones, with roughly 95% seen just once and 0.85% to 1.3% held by the top ten. The sequenced sample was peripheral blood, obtained in the second trimester of pregnancy. The chain links TRBV27 to TRBJ1-5; D gene unclear. The TCR originated in a female donor with multiple sclerosis, enrolled in a pregnancy study. The CDR3 is CASSLSHSSQPQHF. CDR3 coding DNA: TGTGCCAGCAGTTTATCTCACAGCTCTCAGCCCCAGCATTTT.